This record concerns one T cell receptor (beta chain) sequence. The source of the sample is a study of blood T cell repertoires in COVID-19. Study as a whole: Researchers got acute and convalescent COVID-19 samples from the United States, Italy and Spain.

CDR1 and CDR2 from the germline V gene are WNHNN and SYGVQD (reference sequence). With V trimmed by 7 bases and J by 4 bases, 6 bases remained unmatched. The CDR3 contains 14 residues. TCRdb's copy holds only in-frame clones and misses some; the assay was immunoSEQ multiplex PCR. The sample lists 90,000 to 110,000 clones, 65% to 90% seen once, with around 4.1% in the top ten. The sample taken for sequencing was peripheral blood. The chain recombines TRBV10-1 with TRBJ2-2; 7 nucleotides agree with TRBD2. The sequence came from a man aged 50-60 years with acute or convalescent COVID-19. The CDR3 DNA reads TGCGCCAGCACTGTGGGGGGGAGCACCGGGGAGCTGTTTTTT. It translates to CASTVGGSTGELFF.